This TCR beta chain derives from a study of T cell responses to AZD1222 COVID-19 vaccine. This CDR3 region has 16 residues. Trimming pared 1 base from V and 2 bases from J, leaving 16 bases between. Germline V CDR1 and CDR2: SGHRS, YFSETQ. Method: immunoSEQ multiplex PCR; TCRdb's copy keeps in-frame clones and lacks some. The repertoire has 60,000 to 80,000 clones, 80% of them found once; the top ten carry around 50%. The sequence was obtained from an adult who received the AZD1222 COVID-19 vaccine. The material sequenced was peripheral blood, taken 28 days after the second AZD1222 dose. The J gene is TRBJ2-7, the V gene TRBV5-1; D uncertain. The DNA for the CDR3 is TGCGCCAGCAGCTTGTCCCCATCAGAAGCTGCCTACGAGCAGTACTTC. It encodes CASSLSPSEAAYEQYF.